This T cell receptor beta chain was sequenced during a study of blood T cell repertoires in COVID-19. About the study: The United States, Italy and Spain supplied acute and convalescent COVID-19 samples.

Per the authors' pipeline: Reference gene primer amplification yielded estimated nucleated cell counts. Sequencing was performed with immunoSEQ multiplex PCR; in TCRdb, only in-frame clones are kept and a portion is missing. V, J and clone size are those of that table, while D and trimming were read from the DNA. The sample shows about 89,000 clones, more than 60% of them seen only once. The CDR3 length is 17 residues. The V and J ends lost 6 bases and 7 bases, in that order; junction bases with no gene match: 15. CDR1 is LNHDA, CDR2 SQIVND, per germline (reference sequence). This receptor was taken from a human donor in a cohort sampled during active COVID-19. The sequencing input was peripheral blood. V and J are TRBV19 and TRBJ2-1, with 10 positions matching TRBD2. The CDR3 sequence: CASRPKSLSGRSNEQFF. The CDR3 DNA is TGTGCCAGTAGACCTAAGTCTCTTAGCGGGAGGAGTAATGAGCAGTTCTTC.